The rows below give T cell receptor beta chains drawn from one sample of a study of blood T cell repertoires in COVID-19. TCRdb's copy holds only in-frame clones and misses some; the assay was immunoSEQ multiplex PCR. The data hold approximately 230,000 clones, with approximately 84% observed a single time. Material for sequencing was PBMCs or T cells enriched from blood (not recorded which). These receptors all stem from a man aged 35 to 55 who had recovered from COVID-19. Each CDR3 is given with its conserved first and last residue. D genes are given only for firm matches. The size entry is marked missing in some rows and otherwise reads once, few, many or a size class.

D: TRBD2; size: .; J: TRBJ2-7; length: 13; V: TRBV6-5; CDR3: CASRAGVGGEQYF; DNA: TGTGCCAGCAGAGCGGGAGTGGGAGGCGAGCAGTACTTC
D: TRBD2; size: .; J: TRBJ2-7; length: 18; V: TRBV3-1/TRBV3-2; CDR3: CASSQAPSGGESSYEQYF; DNA: TGTGCCAGCAGCCAAGCCCCTAGCGGGGGCGAGAGCTCCTACGAGCAGTACTTC
D: TRBD1; size: .; J: TRBJ1-5; length: 15; V: TRBV6-1; CDR3: CASSEMTGLGQPQHF; DNA: TGTGCCAGCAGTGAAATGACAGGGTTGGGGCAGCCCCAGCATTTT
D: TRBD1; size: .; J: TRBJ2-3; length: 15; V: TRBV6-5; CDR3: CASSSGTGNTDTQYF; DNA: TGTGCCAGCAGTTCCGGGACAGGGAACACAGATACGCAGTATTTT
D: .; size: once; J: TRBJ2-3; length: 14; V: TRBV1; CDR3: CTSPSGARGDTQYF; DNA: TGCACCAGCCCGAGCGGGGCCAGGGGAGATACGCAGTATTTT
D: .; size: .; J: TRBJ1-2; length: 14; V: TRBV5-3; CDR3: CARSLSQVSYGYTF; DNA: TGTGCCAGAAGCTTGTCACAGGTTTCCTATGGCTACACCTTC
D: .; size: .; J: TRBJ1-6; length: 15; V: TRBV5-4; CDR3: CASSLQGERGVPLHF; DNA: TGTGCCAGCAGCTTACAGGGCGAGCGGGGGGTACCCCTCCACTTT
D: .; size: .; J: TRBJ1-1; length: 14; V: TRBV9; CDR3: CASSVGHRNTEAFF; DNA: TGTGCCAGCAGCGTAGGACACCGGAACACTGAAGCTTTCTTT
D: .; size: .; J: TRBJ2-2; length: 16; V: TRBV7-2; CDR3: CASSSMGGGNTGELFF; DNA: TGTGCCAGCAGCTCGATGGGGGGTGGGAACACCGGGGAGCTGTTTTTT
D: TRBD1; size: .; J: TRBJ2-5; length: 16; V: TRBV30; CDR3: CAWRLLDRGRQETQYF; DNA: TGTGCCTGGAGACTCTTGGACAGGGGGCGCCAGGAGACCCAGTACTTC
D: .; size: .; J: TRBJ2-1; length: 15; V: TRBV7-2; CDR3: CASEVRGSSYNEQFF; DNA: TGTGCCAGCGAGGTTCGGGGTAGCTCCTACAATGAGCAGTTCTTC
D: .; size: .; J: TRBJ2-7; length: 14; V: TRBV4-1; CDR3: CASSQDLTGYEQYF; DNA: TGCGCCAGCAGCCAAGATCTTACGGGGTACGAGCAGTACTTC
D: .; size: .; J: TRBJ1-2; length: 14; V: TRBV2; CDR3: CASRRTVTNYGYTF; DNA: TGTGCCAGCAGGAGGACAGTGACTAACTATGGCTACACCTTC
D: .; size: .; J: TRBJ1-5; length: 14; V: TRBV27; CDR3: CASRDGGLRQPQHF; DNA: TGTGCCAGCAGAGATGGGGGCCTAAGACAGCCCCAGCATTTT
D: .; size: .; J: TRBJ1-3; length: 16; V: TRBV3-1/TRBV3-2; CDR3: CASSQGSGPSGNTIYF; DNA: TGTGCCAGCAGCCAAGGGTCAGGCCCCTCTGGAAACACCATATATTTT
D: TRBD1; size: .; J: TRBJ2-7; length: 12; V: TRBV29-1; CDR3: CSVAGGAYEQYF; DNA: TGCAGCGTTGCAGGGGGTGCCTACGAGCAGTACTTC
D: TRBD1; size: .; J: TRBJ1-5; length: 15; V: TRBV6-5; CDR3: CASSYTRQGEQPQHF; DNA: TGTGCCAGCAGTTACACTAGACAGGGAGAGCAGCCCCAGCATTTT
D: TRBD1; size: .; J: TRBJ1-1; length: 14; V: TRBV29-1; CDR3: CSVEDRGRATEAFF; DNA: TGCAGCGTTGAAGATAGGGGGCGGGCCACTGAAGCTTTCTTT
D: TRBD2; size: .; J: TRBJ2-7; length: 18; V: TRBV7-2; CDR3: CASSLVVAGVGAGGEQYF; DNA: TGTGCCAGCAGCTTAGTTGTAGCGGGAGTGGGGGCGGGAGGCGAGCAGTACTTC
D: .; size: .; J: TRBJ1-2; length: 13; V: TRBV3-1/TRBV3-2; CDR3: CASSQDAGYGYTF; DNA: TGTGCCAGCAGCCAAGATGCAGGCTATGGCTACACCTTC
D: .; size: .; J: TRBJ1-1; length: 14; V: TRBV18; CDR3: CASSPSGKNTEAFF; DNA: TGTGCCAGCTCACCATCCGGGAAGAACACTGAAGCTTTCTTT
D: TRBD1; size: .; J: TRBJ1-5; length: 16; V: TRBV2; CDR3: CASSETRQGGNQPQHF; DNA: TGTGCCAGCAGTGAAACTCGACAGGGGGGGAATCAGCCCCAGCATTTT
D: TRBD1; size: .; J: TRBJ1-4; length: 13; V: TRBV30; CDR3: CAWSVTGEGKLFF; DNA: TGTGCCTGGAGTGTGACAGGGGAGGGAAAACTGTTTTTT
D: .; size: .; J: TRBJ1-2; length: 12; V: TRBV5-5; CDR3: CASSLVQGNYTF; DNA: TGTGCCAGCAGCTTGGTCCAGGGTAACTACACCTTC
D: .; size: .; J: TRBJ2-7; length: 15; V: TRBV4-1; CDR3: CASSQGWAGSYEQYF; DNA: TGCGCCAGCAGCCAAGGGTGGGCGGGCTCCTACGAGCAGTACTTC
D: TRBD2; size: .; J: TRBJ2-1; length: 15; V: TRBV7-9; CDR3: CASSLGTSGYNEQFF; DNA: TGTGCCAGCAGCTTAGGGACTAGCGGATACAATGAGCAGTTCTTC
D: TRBD1; size: .; J: TRBJ1-3; length: 16; V: TRBV30; CDR3: CAWGFDRGPFTYTIYF; DNA: TGTGCCTGGGGATTCGACAGGGGGCCCTTCACCTACACCATATATTTT
D: .; size: few; J: TRBJ2-2; length: 19; V: TRBV21-1; CDR3: CASSNLRGLAGLCTGELFF; DNA: TGTGCCAGCAGCAATTTGAGGGGACTAGCGGGCCTGTGCACCGGGGAGCTGTTTTTT
D: .; size: once; J: TRBJ2-7; length: 16; V: TRBV7-2; CDR3: CASSLGLGAQLGEQYF; DNA: TGTGCCAGCAGCTTAGGATTGGGGGCGCAACTCGGCGAGCAGTACTTC
D: .; size: .; J: TRBJ1-3; length: 15; V: TRBV28; CDR3: CASSTRRGSGNTIYF; DNA: TGTGCCAGCAGTACCAGACGGGGCTCTGGAAACACCATATATTTT
D: .; size: .; J: TRBJ1-5; length: 19; V: TRBV7-3; CDR3: CASSSPLWRGGVSNQPQHF; DNA: TGTGCCAGCAGCTCCCCCCTATGGAGGGGCGGCGTTAGCAATCAGCCCCAGCATTTT
D: .; size: .; J: TRBJ1-1; length: 16; V: TRBV5-4; CDR3: CASSLSPGISNTEAFF; DNA: TGTGCCAGCAGCCTCTCACCAGGGATTTCGAACACTGAAGCTTTCTTT
D: TRBD1; size: .; J: TRBJ2-2; length: 15; V: TRBV15; CDR3: CATSIEQGYTGELFF; DNA: TGTGCCACCAGCATCGAACAGGGGTACACCGGGGAGCTGTTTTTT
D: .; size: .; J: TRBJ2-5; length: 15; V: TRBV11-2; CDR3: CASSERPRDGETQYF; DNA: TGTGCCAGCAGCGAGCGACCGAGGGATGGAGAGACCCAGTACTTC
D: .; size: .; J: TRBJ2-5; length: 14; V: TRBV7-2; CDR3: CASSLDGIQETQYF; DNA: TGTGCCAGCAGCTTAGACGGGATCCAAGAGACCCAGTACTTC
D: .; size: .; J: TRBJ2-5; length: 13; V: TRBV5-1; CDR3: CASSLVGEETQYF; DNA: TGCGCCAGCAGCTTGGTGGGAGAAGAGACCCAGTACTTC
D: .; size: .; J: TRBJ1-1; length: 11; V: TRBV9; CDR3: CASSVVREAFF; DNA: TGTGCCAGCAGCGTAGTGAGGGAAGCTTTCTTT
D: .; size: .; J: TRBJ1-2; length: 16; V: TRBV18; CDR3: CASSPLTTSTNYGYTF; DNA: TGTGCCAGCTCACCACTCACGACATCTACTAACTATGGCTACACCTTC
D: TRBD1; size: .; J: TRBJ1-4; length: 14; V: TRBV2; CDR3: CASGSGTGDEKLFF; DNA: TGTGCCAGCGGTTCCGGGACAGGGGATGAAAAACTGTTTTTT
D: TRBD2; size: .; J: TRBJ2-7; length: 15; V: TRBV6-4; CDR3: CASSDQAGGGYEQYF; DNA: TGTGCCAGCAGTGACCAGGCGGGGGGCGGGTACGAGCAGTACTTC
D: .; size: .; J: TRBJ2-3; length: 14; V: TRBV27; CDR3: CASSFRIGADTQYF; DNA: TGTGCCAGCAGTTTCAGGATCGGTGCGGATACGCAGTATTTT
D: TRBD1; size: .; J: TRBJ1-6; length: 16; V: TRBV14; CDR3: CASSQERGLYNSPLHF; DNA: TGTGCCAGCAGCCAAGAAAGGGGGCTCTATAATTCACCCCTCCACTTT
D: .; size: .; J: TRBJ1-2; length: 11; V: TRBV20-1; CDR3: CSAIGHGGYTF; DNA: TGCAGTGCTATAGGACACGGAGGCTACACCTTC
D: TRBD1; size: few; J: TRBJ1-3; length: 15; V: TRBV9; CDR3: CASSAEGAQGNTIYF; DNA: TGTGCCAGCAGCGCAGAGGGGGCGCAGGGAAACACCATATATTTT
D: .; size: few; J: TRBJ1-6; length: 15; V: TRBV14; CDR3: CASSPGVSYNSPLHF; DNA: TGTGCCAGCAGTCCAGGGGTCTCCTATAATTCACCCCTCCACTTT
D: .; size: .; J: TRBJ1-1; length: 14; V: TRBV10-3; CDR3: CAISRQVGTTEAFF; DNA: TGTGCCATCAGTAGACAGGTGGGGACCACTGAAGCTTTCTTT
D: .; size: .; J: TRBJ2-5; length: 15; V: TRBV7-2; CDR3: CASSLLGGSQETQYF; DNA: TGTGCCAGCAGCTTATTAGGTGGGAGCCAAGAGACCCAGTACTTC
D: TRBD2; size: .; J: TRBJ2-7; length: 15; V: TRBV7-3; CDR3: CASSPRTSGAYEQYF; DNA: TGTGCCAGCAGCCCGAGGACTAGCGGGGCCTACGAGCAGTACTTC
D: .; size: .; J: TRBJ1-1; length: 14; V: TRBV21-1; CDR3: CASRFDTRNTEAFF; DNA: TGTGCCAGCAGATTTGACACAAGGAACACTGAAGCTTTCTTT
D: TRBD2; size: .; J: TRBJ2-3; length: 14; V: TRBV7-3; CDR3: CASSPRPGEGTQYF; DNA: TGTGCCAGCAGCCCAAGACCGGGGGAGGGCACGCAGTATTTT
D: TRBD2; size: few; J: TRBJ2-2; length: 16; V: TRBV6-5; CDR3: CASSYSTSGTTGELFF; DNA: TGTGCCAGCAGTTACTCGACTAGCGGGACCACCGGGGAGCTGTTTTTT
D: TRBD1; size: .; J: TRBJ1-1; length: 13; V: TRBV27; CDR3: CASSNQGDTEAFF; DNA: TGTGCCAGCAGTAATCAGGGGGACACTGAAGCTTTCTTT
D: .; size: few; J: TRBJ2-1; length: 13; V: TRBV2; CDR3: CASSGELGGEQFF; DNA: TGTGCCAGCTCCGGGGAACTAGGCGGCGAGCAGTTCTTC
D: TRBD2; size: .; J: TRBJ2-5; length: 18; V: TRBV3-1/TRBV3-2; CDR3: CASSQLGLAGGGAETQYF; DNA: TGTGCCAGCAGCCAGCTCGGTCTAGCGGGAGGGGGGGCAGAGACCCAGTACTTC
D: .; size: once; J: TRBJ2-7; length: 13; V: TRBV19; CDR3: CASARADRYEQYF; DNA: TGTGCTTCGGCGCGGGCGGATCGTTACGAGCAGTACTTC